This is a list of T cell receptor beta chains from one sample in a study of shared clonotypes between healthy human individuals. Generated by immunoSEQ multiplex PCR, the TCRdb table keeps only in-frame clones and is missing some. The table shows about 2.2 million clones, with 93% occurring only once. Sequences were obtained from naive CD8+ T cells from PBMCs. All receptors come from a young man in good health. Some clones in this sample may be carry-over from other donors' samples. Each CDR3 is given with its conserved first and last residue. A D gene is named only where the DNA matches it firmly. Size values are once, few and many counts, or a class for expanded clones, and some rows have none.

clone size	V gene	J gene	D gene	CDR3 DNA	CDR3 protein
NA	TRBV9	TRBJ2-7	TRBD1	TGTGCCAGCAGCCCAGGGGGTGGGACAGGGGTGAGAAACGAGCAGTACTTC	CASSPGGGTGVRNEQYF
NA	TRBV28	TRBJ2-7	NA	TGTGCCAGCAGTTCCCATGGACTGGCCTACGAGCAGTACTTC	CASSSHGLAYEQYF
NA	TRBV30	TRBJ2-3	NA	TGTGCCTGGAGTGTGAACGACACCTTGAACAATGCAGATACGCAGTATTTT	CAWSVNDTLNNADTQYF
once	TRBV12-5	TRBJ2-1	NA	TGTGCTAGTGGCCAAACAGGGATCTCCTACAATGAGCAGTTCTTC	CASGQTGISYNEQFF
NA	TRBV27	TRBJ1-1	NA	TGTGCCAGCAGTTCTGATCCGAGTTTGAACACTGAAGCTTTCTTT	CASSSDPSLNTEAFF
NA	TRBV29-1	TRBJ2-7	TRBD1	TGCAGCGCCGGGGTAGGGGGCATCTACGAGCAGTACTTC	CSAGVGGIYEQYF
NA	TRBV5-4	TRBJ1-2	NA	TGTGCCAGCAGCTTGGCAGGGGAGGGTGGCTACACCTTC	CASSLAGEGGYTF
NA	TRBV7-6	TRBJ1-1	TRBD1	TGTGCCAGCAGCTTCAGGGTGGGACAGGCGGCTTTCTTT	CASSFRVGQAAFF
NA	TRBV7-2	TRBJ2-7	TRBD2	TGTGCCAGCAGCCAACGGACTAGCGGGAGGATGCGAGCCTACGAGCAGTACTTC	CASSQRTSGRMRAYEQYF
NA	TRBV12-5	TRBJ2-1	TRBD2	TGTGCTAGTGGTCAAGGGACTAGCGGGAACCTTCGGGAGTTCTTC	CASGQGTSGNLREFF
NA	TRBV10-2	TRBJ2-7	TRBD2	TGCGCCAGCAGTGAGTCGTTGGCGGGAGGGCTACGCGAGCAGTACTTC	CASSESLAGGLREQYF
NA	TRBV4-3	TRBJ1-1	NA	TGCGCCAGCAGCCACTCCAGGGCGGACACTGAAGCTTTCTTT	CASSHSRADTEAFF
NA	TRBV27	TRBJ2-2	TRBD2	TGTGCCAGCAGTTGGGCTAGCGGAACCGGGGAGCTGTTTTTT	CASSWASGTGELFF
NA	TRBV4-3	TRBJ2-7	NA	TGCGCCAGCAGCCAAGAGCCGGAGCGCGAGCAGTACTTC	CASSQEPEREQYF
NA	TRBV5-1	TRBJ1-2	NA	TGCGCCAGCAGCTTGAGGCTCGGGGCGGCACCGGGGTTAGGTGGCTACACCTTC	CASSLRLGAAPGLGGYTF
NA	TRBV30	TRBJ2-3	NA	TGTGCCTGGAGTGTTGGGGATGCTAGCACAGATACGCAGTATTTT	CAWSVGDASTDTQYF
NA	TRBV19	TRBJ1-1	NA	TGTGCCAGTAGTGAACCCCCCCAGGTGAACACTGAAGCTTTCTTT	CASSEPPQVNTEAFF
NA	TRBV30	TRBJ2-7	NA	TGTGCCTGGAGTCTTGGGCAGTTAGACTACGAGCAGTACTTC	CAWSLGQLDYEQYF
NA	TRBV7-9	TRBJ2-5	NA	TGTGCCAGCAGCCGACTACAAGAGACCCAGTACTTC	CASSRLQETQYF
NA	TRBV7-8	TRBJ2-3	NA	TGTGCCAGCGCAAGAAGGAGCGTCGCAGATACGCAGTATTTT	CASARRSVADTQYF
NA	TRBV7-8	TRBJ2-3	TRBD1	TGTGCCAGCAGCATATCTCCGGGACAGGGGTTTCCAGATACGCAGTATTTT	CASSISPGQGFPDTQYF
NA	TRBV10-2	TRBJ2-3	NA	TGCGCCAGCCGCGGGGAACGTCACACAGATACGCAGTATTTT	CASRGERHTDTQYF
few	TRBV2	TRBJ1-2	NA	TGTGCCAGCACGAGGGGCTATGGCTACACCTTC	CASTRGYGYTF
NA	TRBV28	TRBJ1-1	NA	TGTGCCAGCAGTTTACGGGGGGGTGAAGCTTTCTTT	CASSLRGGEAFF
NA	TRBV11-2	TRBJ2-7	NA	TGTGCCAGCAGCTTCGGTTCCACTCCCTACTACGAGCAGTACTTC	CASSFGSTPYYEQYF